The clone carrying this T cell receptor (beta chain) was seen a few times. The same CDR3 arises from other DNA sequences in this sample as well. These data are taken from a study of blood T cell repertoires in COVID-19. Study context: Sites across the United States, Italy and Spain contributed samples from acute and convalescent COVID-19. In each case, the material was cDNA or gDNA derived from T cells, B-cell-depleted T cells, or PBMCs.

Authors' processing steps: Quantification of nucleated cells was approximated via reference gene primer amplification. Using immunoSEQ multiplex PCR, the repertoire was profiled, and TCRdb retains in-frame clones only, with some absent. V and J calls and clone size are as listed in that table; D and trimming were resolved from the DNA. Among some 91,000 clones listed, over 75% were seen once. The origin of this receptor is an older man with acute or convalescent COVID-19. The sequencing sample was made of peripheral blood.

CDR3 nucleotide sequence: TGCGCCAGCAGCCAATGGAGGGGAGAGACCCAGTACTTC. This codes for CASSQWRGETQYF. This chain uses TRBV4-1 with TRBJ2-5; maybe TRBD2 (6 bases). V was trimmed by 2 bases and J by 4 bases, leaving 8 bases between them. There are 13 residues in the CDR3. In germline, CDR1 is MGHRA, CDR2 YSYEKL.